These 11 T cell receptor beta chains share one sample of origin, sequenced in a study of cytomegalovirus exposure and HLA in healthy donors. Both 60 Vbeta primers and 13 Jbeta primers went into the PCR. Clones were sequenced by immunoSEQ multiplex PCR, and TCRdb holds only the in-frame ones, with some missing. This table holds 100,000 to 150,000 clones. Sequencing was done on a sample of PBMCs. The receptor source for this set is a man aged 18 to 29 in good health and CMV-seronegative.

The chain couples TRBV10-3 to TRBJ2-1; 7 positions agree with TRBD1. The length of the CDR3 is 15 residues. CDR1 and CDR2 from the germline V gene are ENHRY and SYGVKD. V was pared by 6 bases and J by 0 bases, with 5 bases of the junction left unmatched. CDR3 sequence: CAIRLGQNSYNEQFF. Here the CDR3 DNA reads TGTGCCATCAGGTTGGGACAGAACTCCTACAATGAGCAGTTCTTC.

The chain combines TRBV7-6 with TRBJ2-7; D is possibly TRBD2 (7 bases). With 5 bases removed from V and 5 bases from J, the gap between germline ends came to 25 bases. Germline CDR1 SGHVS, CDR2 FNYEAQ. The CDR3 covers 17 residues. CDR3: CASSQGMVSGGADEQYF. Here the CDR3 DNA reads TGTGCCAGCAGCCAAGGGATGGTTTCGGGGGGCGCGGACGAGCAGTACTTC.

For the CDR3, the DNA is TGTGCCAGCAGCTCAGCAGGGTTACCCGGCGAGCAGTACTTC. This translates into CASSSAGLPGEQYF. The V gene is TRBV7-3, the J gene TRBJ2-5; possible D gene TRBD1, 5 bases. TRBJ2-7 matches the DNA end more closely, so the J call is doubtful. Germline CDR1 and CDR2: SGHTA and FQGTGA. This CDR3 has 14 residues.

The CDR3: CATSRDDRLRTEAFF. Here the CDR3 DNA reads TGTGCCACCAGCAGAGATGACAGGTTGCGGACTGAAGCTTTCTTT. The chain employs TRBV15 and TRBJ1-1; tentative D call: TRBD1 (6 bases). V gave up 0 bases and J gave up 5 bases, with 13 bases separating them. The CDR3 consists of 15 residues. Germline CDR1 and CDR2: LNHNV and YYDKDF (reference sequence). Based on the CDR3 plus reference TRBV15 and TRBJ1-1, the full variable domain is DAMVIQNPRYQVTQFGKPVTLSCSQTLNHNVMYWYQQKSSQAPKLLFHYYDKDFNNEADTPDNFQSRRPNTSFCFLDIRSPGLGDTAMYLCATSRDDRLRTEAFFGQGTRLTVV.

The chain joins TRBV5-1 to TRBJ2-7; D is uncertain. Looked up from germline, CDR1 is SGHRS and CDR2 is YFSETQ. CDR3 length equals 17 residues. V lost 0 bases and J 5 bases, leaving 21 bases between the germline ends. Written as DNA, the CDR3 is TGCGCCAGCAGCTTGGCCGTTCGGGTGAGGAGAGGAGACGAGCAGTACTTC. This gives the protein CASSLAVRVRRGDEQYF.

This sequence joins TRBV7-4 and TRBJ2-7; D unclear. This CDR3 has 16 amino acids. The V end was cut by 4 bases, the J end by 3 bases, with 19 bases between. CDR1 and CDR2 from the germline V gene are SGHVT and SQSDAQ. DNA for the CDR3: TGTGCCAGCAGCTACACTCTGTGGGCTGTGGACTACGAGCAGTACTTC. Amino acid sequence: CASSYTLWAVDYEQYF.

The V gene is TRBV9, the J gene TRBJ2-2, with 8 positions matching TRBD2. V shed 4 bases and J 5 bases; nucleotides not matched to a gene: 10. The V gene's germline CDR1 is SGDLS and CDR2 YYNGEE. The CDR3 covers 16 residues. The CDR3 nucleotides read TGTGCCAGCAGCTCTACGGGGGGGGGTTTAACCGGGGAGCTGTTTTTT. Protein: CASSSTGGGLTGELFF.

The CDR3 loop reads CASSPRTGTNTEAFF. The CDR3 nucleotides are TGTGCCAGCAGTCCAAGGACAGGGACAAACACTGAAGCTTTCTTT. The gene calls are TRBV27 and TRBJ1-1, with 8 bases lining up with TRBD1. V gave up 5 bases and J gave up 2 bases; unmatched junction bases: 7. Germline CDR1 and CDR2: MNHEY and SMNVEV (reference sequence). This CDR3 is 15 amino acids long.

V is TRBV7-2 and J is TRBJ1-3; D may be TRBD1 (6 bases). CDR1 SGHTA and CDR2 FQGNSA come from the germline V gene. The length of the CDR3 is 18 residues. V was clipped by 1 base and J by 0 bases, with 16 bases between them. The CDR3 nucleotides read TGTGCCAGCAGCTTAGGGACAGCGTCAGTTTCCTCTGGAAACACCATATATTTT. Amino acids: CASSLGTASVSSGNTIYF.

V is TRBV19 and J is TRBJ2-3; the match to TRBD1 covers 11 bases. CDR1 is LNHDA, CDR2 SQIVND, per germline (reference sequence). CDR3 length: 15 amino acids. Losses at the gene ends were 7 bases for V and 4 bases for J; bases not matched to a gene: 7. CDR3 DNA sequence: TGTGCCAGTACCCCGGGACAGGGGGGCGCAGATACGCAGTATTTT. The encoded protein is CASTPGQGGADTQYF. Drawing the rest from reference TRBV19 and TRBJ2-3, the complete variable domain is DGGITQSPKYLFRKEGQNVTLSCEQNLNHDAMYWYRQDPGQGLRLIYYSQIVNDFQKGDIAEGYSVSREKKESFPLTVTSAQKNPTAFYLCASTPGQGGADTQYFGPGTRLTVL.

The CDR3 loop reads CASSDTRGDTQYF. The CDR3 DNA follows: TGTGCCAGCAGTGATACAAGAGGAGATACGCAGTATTTT. The V and J genes are TRBV2 and TRBJ2-3; D is unresolved. This CDR3 region has 13 residues. V lost 3 bases and J 5 bases, leaving 9 bases between the germline ends. Looked up from germline, CDR1 is SNHLY and CDR2 is FYNNEI.